A selection of T cell receptor beta chains follows, all from one sample in a study of shared clonotypes between healthy human individuals. Only in-frame clones appear in the TCRdb table, and some are missing; sequencing was by immunoSEQ multiplex PCR. The sample lists roughly 1.4 million clones, approximately 98.5% occurring once. Input material: naive CD4+ T cells sorted from blood. The receptors derive from a man aged 25 to 45 in good health. Both conserved end residues are part of each CDR3. The D gene is left open where the match is weak. Size tells how often a clone was seen (once, few, many) or the class of an expanded clone, and some rows leave it out.

>TRBJ1-4|-|-|TRBV5-1
TGCGCCAGCAGCTTGGCCGGCAATAATGAAAAACTGTTTTTT
CASSLAGNNEKLFF
>TRBJ2-1|TRBD2|-|TRBV9
TGTGCCAGCAGCGTAGCTCCCAGCGGGAGTGATGAGCAGTTCTTC
CASSVAPSGSDEQFF
>TRBJ2-7|-|-|TRBV27
TGTGCCAGCAGTTTATCCTGGGGCGGAACCTACGAGCAGTACTTC
CASSLSWGGTYEQYF
>TRBJ2-2|-|-|TRBV5-4
TGTGCCAGCAGCGCGGACGGGAGCGCTCGCACCGGGGAGCTGTTTTTT
CASSADGSARTGELFF
>TRBJ2-7|TRBD2|-|TRBV19
TGTGCCAGTAGTGCGCTGGGACTAGCGGGAGACTACGAGCAGTACTTC
CASSALGLAGDYEQYF
>TRBJ2-2|-|-|TRBV7-8
TGTGCCAGCAGCTTAGGACTACCTACCGGGGAGCTGTTTTTT
CASSLGLPTGELFF
>TRBJ1-5|-|-|TRBV30
TGTGCCTGGACTGGGAGTAGCAATCAGCCCCAGCATTTT
CAWTGSSNQPQHF
>TRBJ2-2|-|-|TRBV28
TGTGCCAGCACCCGGACCGGGGAGCTGTTTTTT
CASTRTGELFF
>TRBJ2-7|TRBD1|-|TRBV19
TGTGCCAGTAGTAAGGGACAGGGAATTGCCTACGAGCAGTACTTC
CASSKGQGIAYEQYF
>TRBJ2-7|-|-|TRBV21-1
TGTGCCACGCGGGACAGATCTTTC
CATRDRSF
>TRBJ2-5|-|-|TRBV18
TGTGCCAGCTCACCAAAGCGAGACAGTTGGGTGTACCAAGAGACCCAGTACTTC
CASSPKRDSWVYQETQYF
>TRBJ1-1|-|-|TRBV5-1
TGCGCCAGCAGCTTGGGGGACGACGGTCCTGAAGCTTTCTTT
CASSLGDDGPEAFF
>TRBJ2-7|-|-|TRBV2
TGTGCCAGCAATCCGGGACTTCGGAATAACGAGCAGTACTTC
CASNPGLRNNEQYF
>TRBJ1-1|-|-|TRBV9
TGTGCCAGCAGCTATTCATCGGCGACGAACACTGAAGCTTTCTTT
CASSYSSATNTEAFF
>TRBJ1-1|TRBD1|-|TRBV6-1
TGTGCCAGCAGTGAAGCGGGGACAGCGAACACTGAAGCTTTCTTT
CASSEAGTANTEAFF
>TRBJ2-7|-|-|TRBV12-5
TGTGCTAGTGGCCCCCTCCGGACCTACGAGCAGTACTTC
CASGPLRTYEQYF
>TRBJ2-1|-|-|TRBV19
TGTGCCAGTAGTCCTTTCGGCAATGAGCAGTTCTTC
CASSPFGNEQFF
>TRBJ2-1|-|-|TRBV4-1
TGCGCCAGCAGCCAGGCCCAGGGGCTTGGCTCCTACAATGAGCAGTTCTTC
CASSQAQGLGSYNEQFF
>TRBJ1-1|-|-|TRBV29-1
TGCAGCGTTTGTCAATTGAACACTGAAGCTTTCTTT
CSVCQLNTEAFF
>TRBJ1-1|-|-|TRBV21-1
TGTGCCAGCAGCAAAAAGTTTAGTTACAGGGGCACTGAAGCTTTCTTT
CASSKKFSYRGTEAFF
>TRBJ2-2|-|once|TRBV6-5
TGTGCCAGCAGTTACTGGAGACTTGCGAACACCGGGGAGCTGTTTTTT
CASSYWRLANTGELFF
>TRBJ2-7|-|-|TRBV28
TGTGCCAGCAGTCTAACTTATAACGAGCAGTACTTC
CASSLTYNEQYF
>TRBJ1-1|-|-|TRBV20-1
TGCAGTGCTAGCTACAGGGCCGAAGCTTTCTTT
CSASYRAEAFF
>TRBJ2-6|TRBD2|-|TRBV7-2
TGTGCCAGCAGCCACTGGGCGGCGGGAGGGAGCGGGGCCAACGTCCTGACTTTC
CASSHWAAGGSGANVLTF
>TRBJ1-3|-|-|TRBV7-2
TGTGCCAGCAGCTTAACCCACCCGGACGGCTCTGGAAACACCATATATTTT
CASSLTHPDGSGNTIYF
>TRBJ2-1|-|-|TRBV5-1
TGCGCCAGCATGATATCGGGGGCTGGAGGCAATGAGCAGTTCTTC
CASMISGAGGNEQFF
>TRBJ2-4|-|-|TRBV5-6
TGTGCCAGCAGCTTGTTCGGGGCCATTCAGTACTTC
CASSLFGAIQYF
>TRBJ2-1|TRBD2|-|TRBV27
TGTGCCAGCAATCGAGCGGGAACTTACAATGAGCAGTTCTTC
CASNRAGTYNEQFF
>TRBJ2-1|-|-|TRBV18
TGTGCCAGCTCACCACAGACGAACCCCTACAATGAGCAGTTCTTC
CASSPQTNPYNEQFF
>TRBJ2-3|-|-|TRBV11-2
TGTGCCAGTACCGGAGCGACCCGCACAGATACGCAGTATTTT
CASTGATRTDTQYF
>TRBJ1-3|-|once|TRBV2
TGTGCCAGCAGTGTGGGGGCGGCTGGAAACACCATATATTTT
CASSVGAAGNTIYF
>TRBJ2-7|TRBD1|-|TRBV18
TGTGCCAGCTCACCACGGACAGGGGGAAGCTACGAGCAGTACTTC
CASSPRTGGSYEQYF
>TRBJ2-5|TRBD2|-|TRBV29-1
TGCAGCGTCGGAACCGGACTAGCGGGTCCAGAGACCCAGTACTTC
CSVGTGLAGPETQYF
>TRBJ2-7|TRBD1|-|TRBV11-2
TGTGCCAGCAGCTCACAGGGGCCGCGGTACGAGCAGTACTTC
CASSSQGPRYEQYF
>TRBJ2-1|-|-|TRBV18
TGTGCCAGCTCACTAGCGGAGTCCTACAATGAGCAGTTCTTC
CASSLAESYNEQFF
>TRBJ2-1|TRBD2|-|TRBV15
TGTGCCACCAGCAGAGGGGGAGGGGACTTGTACAATGAGCAGTTCTTC
CATSRGGGDLYNEQFF
>TRBJ1-1|-|-|TRBV4-2
TGTGCCAGCAGCCAAGAAGAGGGGCGCGCTGAAGCTTTCTTT
CASSQEEGRAEAFF
>TRBJ2-7|-|-|TRBV28
TGTGCCAGCAGTTTCACCGGGTCGAACTCCTACGAGCAGTACTTC
CASSFTGSNSYEQYF
>TRBJ2-7|-|-|TRBV7-9
TGTGCCAGCAGCTTAGATACCGGGACACTATACGAGCAGTACTTC
CASSLDTGTLYEQYF
>TRBJ2-2|TRBD1|once|TRBV9
TGTGCCAGCAGCGTCGCCCAGGGGGCCGCCGGGGAGCTGTTTTTT
CASSVAQGAAGELFF
>TRBJ2-2|-|-|TRBV6-5
TGTGCCAGCAGTCTTTGGAACACCGGGGAGCTGTTTTTT
CASSLWNTGELFF
>TRBJ2-1|-|-|TRBV2
TGTGCCGGAAAGACGGTCAATGGAAATGAGCAGTTCTTC
CAGKTVNGNEQFF
>TRBJ2-3|-|-|TRBV9
TGTGCCAGCAGCGTAGGTCGGGGATTTCATACGCAGTATTTT
CASSVGRGFHTQYF
>TRBJ2-7|-|-|TRBV6-5
TGTGCCAGCAGTTACTACAGCCAGGGATCCTACGAGCAGTACTTC
CASSYYSQGSYEQYF
>TRBJ2-5|TRBD2|-|TRBV18
TGTGCCAGCTCACCACTAGCGGGAGGGCAAGAGACCCAGTACTTC
CASSPLAGGQETQYF
>TRBJ1-1|-|once|TRBV27
TGTGCCAGCAGTTTATCGCTCAGGGGCACTGAAGCTTTCTTT
CASSLSLRGTEAFF
>TRBJ2-1|-|-|TRBV5-4
TGTGCCAGCAGCTCCAATCGAGGCCGCTCCTACAATGAGCAGTTCTTC
CASSSNRGRSYNEQFF
>TRBJ2-5|TRBD2|-|TRBV19
TGTGCCAGTAGTATAGCGGGAGGGACAGAGACCCAGTACTTC
CASSIAGGTETQYF
>TRBJ2-3|TRBD2|-|TRBV5-4
TGTGCCAGCAGCGTAACTAGCGGGAGCTTACCAGATACGCAGTATTTT
CASSVTSGSLPDTQYF
>TRBJ1-1|-|-|TRBV29-1
TGCAGCGCCACCCGAGAAACGCGGAACACTGAAGCTTTCTTT
CSATRETRNTEAFF
>TRBJ2-1|-|-|TRBV11-2
TGTGCCAGCAGCTTACCAAGGGGATTTACGAATGAGCAGTTCTTC
CASSLPRGFTNEQFF
>TRBJ2-5|-|-|TRBV20-1
TGCAGTGCTAGAGTACAAGAGACCCAGTACTTC
CSARVQETQYF
>TRBJ1-4|TRBD1|-|TRBV5-1
TGCGCCAGCAGACCCGGACAGGAGCTTGCAACTAATGAAAAACTGTTTTTT
CASRPGQELATNEKLFF
>TRBJ1-5|TRBD1|-|TRBV10-3
TGTGCCACCGGGACAGGGAGGGATCAGCCCCAGCATTTT
CATGTGRDQPQHF
>TRBJ2-7|-|-|TRBV7-9
TGTGCCAGCAGCCTAGGTCCCCGAACGCGGGCTCCCACCTACGAGCAGTACTTC
CASSLGPRTRAPTYEQYF